This T cell receptor (beta chain) was observed in a study of T cell repertoires in cytomegalovirus infection. About the research overall: From public TCR beta signatures came an indication of both CMV infection and matching HLA type. General study results and limits: Carriage of CMV together with the relevant HLA was identifiable through cumulative public TCR beta family frequency. What dominated the ex vivo response were HLA-C-restricted CMV-specific TCR beta clonotypes.

TCRdb used MiXCR to reprocess the reads, holding one entry per CDR3 protein. This sample carries about 740,000 distinct CDR3 sequences, 35% of them seen once, and the ten largest clones take around 3%. V trimming: 3 bases; J trimming: 0 bases; junction bases outside the gene matches: 6. The CDR3 covers 17 residues. CDR1 is MNHEY and CDR2 is SMNVEV in the germline V gene (reference sequence). In this sample, this clonotype turned up a few times. Antigen specificity is unknown. This sequence originates from a human donor in good health (CMV status not recorded). Some clones in this sample may be carry-over from other donors' samples. The rearrangement links TRBV27 to TRBJ2-7, with 12 bases matching TRBD2. Sequencing was performed on PBMCs. For the CDR3, the DNA is TGTGCCAGCAGTTTCTTGACTAGCGGGGGAATCTCCTACGAGCAGTACTTC. Translated: CASSFLTSGGISYEQYF.